The TCR beta chain under discussion was sequenced for a study of cytomegalovirus exposure and HLA in healthy donors. Whole-study findings and limits: It was confirmed in vitro that a few of the CMV-associated chains were specific for CMV antigens. It was found in a later analysis that first-cohort TCR clusters tended to co-occur in the 120 validation repertoires. Among TCR beta chains, those listed as cytomegalovirus-associated numbered about 160.

This clone was seen once. What it recognizes is unknown. TCRdb's copy holds only in-frame clones and misses some; the assay was immunoSEQ multiplex PCR. The sample has approximately 270,000 clones; around 86% are singletons. This TCR came from a woman aged 18-35 years in good health and CMV-seronegative. The material sequenced was PBMCs.

This CDR3 is CASSVGVAGATDTQYF. The CDR3, as DNA: TGTGCCAGCAGCGTAGGGGTAGCGGGGGCAACAGATACGCAGTATTTT. V and J are TRBV9 and TRBJ2-3, with 9 positions matching TRBD2. The CDR3 extends over 16 amino acids. Trimming at V came to 0 bases and at J to 3 bases, leaving 5 bases not matched to a gene. Per the germline V gene, CDR1 is SGDLS and CDR2 is YYNGEE.